This T cell receptor beta chain derives from a study of blood T cells in healthy people across ages. General study results and limits: The diversity estimates, figures obtained from one million T cells, were considered underestimates. Roughly linear age-related decline in beta diversity appeared, significant by age approximately 43.

Primed by a sample-barcoded 5' primer and a J-beta primer mix, a second PCR proceeded for roughly 7 to 12 cycles. TCRdb itself ran the 5' RACE reads through MiXCR, one entry per CDR3 protein. Of about 1.6 million distinct CDR3 sequences listed, roughly 30% are singletons. Germline CDR1 and CDR2: SGHTA and FQGNSA. The CDR3 spans 13 residues. Points on this clonotype: What it binds is not known. A read error is possible here, since a much larger clone lies one base away.

Sequenced: blood. The clonotype was recovered from a woman younger than 45 in good health. The V call is TRBV7-2, the J call TRBJ2-1; TRBD1 might be the D (5 bases). This CDR3 reads CAGSFFTGNEQFF. The CDR3, as DNA: TGTGCCGGCAGCTTTTTCACAGGCAATGAGCAGTTCTTC.